The sequence of this T cell receptor beta chain was determined in a study of blood T cell repertoires in COVID-19. Study summary: The United States, Italy and Spain provided the acute and convalescent COVID-19 samples. PBMCs, B-cell-depleted T cells, or T cells were the source of the cDNA or gDNA that made up the material.

Study processing details: Scientists estimated how many nucleated cells there were by amplifying reference gene primers. The data were produced by immunoSEQ multiplex PCR, yet TCRdb's version contains in-frame clones alone and is incomplete. That table gives V, J and clone size, and the DNA gave D and trimming. The top ten clones hold around 11% of a sample with 240,000 or so clones, approximately 78% of them seen once. This CDR3 is 13 amino acids long. The V end was cut by 5 bases, the J end by 4 bases, with 8 bases between. This clone was detected once. The gene calls are TRBV12-3 or TRBV12-4 and TRBJ1-4; a weak D match, TRBD1 (5 bases). The source is a woman between 55 and 75 years old with active or convalescent COVID-19. Sequencing input: peripheral blood. CDR3 region: CASSRDSNEKLFF. The CDR3 region has the DNA TGTGCCAGCAGTCGTGACAGTAATGAAAAACTGTTTTTT.